One and the same sample provided the 14 T cell receptor beta chains below, sequenced in a study of beta chain features in type 1 diabetes. Study observations and caveats: Within each of all four CD4+ subsets, Type 1 diabetes patients had TCRB CDR3s that were moderately but significantly shorter.

The antigens of these receptors remain unknown. Investigators reverse transcribed all isolated RNA, so they sequenced expressed TCRB transcripts. The repertoire was sequenced with immunoSEQ multiplex PCR; TCRdb's copy has only in-frame clones and lacks some. Of roughly 38,000 clones listed, about 66% were seen once; the top ten hold more than 1.5%. Sequenced material: Tregs from blood. These receptors were taken from a man aged 30 to 39 with type 1 diabetes. Some clones in this sample may be carry-over from other donors' samples.

This clone has only a few counts. The chain carries TRBV5-4 and TRBJ1-5; D call uncertain. V lost 0 bases, J lost 2 bases, and 18 bases lay in between. The CDR3 runs to 18 residues. Germline values: CDR1 SGHNT, CDR2 YYREEE (reference sequence). The CDR3 nucleotides read TGTGCCAGCAGCTTGGATCCCGGGGAGTTCGTTCGCAATCAGCCCCAGCATTTT. Encoded protein: CASSLDPGEFVRNQPQHF. The variable domain in full, completed from reference TRBV5-4 and TRBJ1-5, reads ETGVTQSPTHLIKTRGQQVTLRCSSQSGHNTVSWYQQALGQGPQFIFQYYREEENGRGNFPPRFSGLQFPNYSSELNVNALELDDSALYLCASSLDPGEFVRNQPQHFGDGTRLSIL.

As to this clone: A read error may account for a junction end that differs from germline. Other DNA sequences from this sample encode an identical CDR3 as well. The rearrangement uses TRBV4-2 and TRBJ1-5; D remains unclear. This CDR3 region has 15 residues. Germline V gene data show CDR1 as LGHNA and CDR2 as YNFKEQ. CDR3 sequence reads: CASSQEDTSNQPQHF. CDR3 nucleotide sequence: TGTGCCAGCAGCCAAGAAGACACAAGCAATCAACCCCAGCATTTT.

This clone was counted only a few times. The rearrangement uses TRBV19 and TRBJ2-1, with D maybe TRBD2 (5 bases). Germline assignment: CDR1 LNHDA and CDR2 SQIVND (reference sequence). Trimming stripped 3 bases from V and 0 bases from J, with 12 bases between. The CDR3 is 16 amino acids. CDR3 protein: CASSMSPDYSYNEQFF. Written as DNA, the CDR3 is TGTGCCAGTAGTATGTCGCCAGACTACTCCTACAATGAGCAGTTCTTC. Variable domain in full (rest from reference TRBV19 and TRBJ2-1): DGGITQSPKYLFRKEGQNVTLSCEQNLNHDAMYWYRQDPGQGLRLIYYSQIVNDFQKGDIAEGYSVSREKKESFPLTVTSAQKNPTAFYLCASSMSPDYSYNEQFFGPGTRLTVL.

The V gene is TRBV9, the J gene TRBJ1-2; 7 positions match TRBD1. Germline CDR1 reads SGDLS; CDR2 reads YYNGEE. The V and J ends lost 4 bases and 5 bases, in that order; junction bases with no gene match: 14. This CDR3 comprises 16 residues. Here the CDR3 reads CASSPRTGGTFYGYTF. The CDR3 nucleotides read TGTGCCAGCAGCCCTCGGACAGGAGGAACCTTTTATGGCTACACCTTC.

The DNA for the CDR3 is TGTGCCAGCAGCGTCGGCGGGGGGGCCCCCTACAATGAGCAGTTCTTC. This translates into CASSVGGGAPYNEQFF. The J gene is TRBJ2-1, the V gene TRBV9, with 9 nucleotides matching TRBD2. With 2 bases clipped from V and 2 bases from J, the junction kept 5 bases outside the gene matches. The CDR3 covers 16 residues. Germline CDR1 reads SGDLS; CDR2 reads YYNGEE.

This clone occurred a few times. V usage is TRBV2 and J usage is TRBJ2-3; 8 bases match TRBD2. V gave up 6 bases and J gave up 6 bases; unmatched junction bases: 8. CDR3 size: 14 residues. CDR1 SNHLY and CDR2 FYNNEI come from the germline V gene. CDR3: CASSRRTSWDTQYF. The CDR3 DNA sequence: TGTGCCAGCAGCAGACGGACTAGCTGGGATACGCAGTATTTT.

This chain uses TRBV11-2 with TRBJ2-3; 9 bases are shared with TRBD2. V was clipped by 3 bases and J by 0 bases; unmatched bases: 1. Germline CDR1 SGHAT, CDR2 FQNNGV. The CDR3 contains 15 residues. CDR3 in amino acids: CASSFLAGSTDTQYF. In DNA, the CDR3 is TGTGCCAGCAGCTTCCTAGCGGGGAGCACAGATACGCAGTATTTT.

The chain is built from TRBV6-6 and TRBJ2-1; no clear D gene. V dropped 5 bases and J dropped 10 bases, with 9 bases sitting between them. This CDR3 is 11 amino acids long. The germline V gene encodes CDR1 MNHNY and CDR2 SVGAGI (reference sequence). CDR3 nucleotide sequence: TGTGCCAGCAGTCGAACAGCAGAGCAGTTCTTC. It translates to CASSRTAEQFF.

The rearrangement uses TRBV19 and TRBJ1-2; 7 bases are shared with TRBD1. This CDR3 is 14 amino acids long. V dropped 5 bases and J dropped 4; count of bases not matched to a gene: 7. Germline-derived CDR1 and CDR2 are LNHDA and SQIVND (reference sequence). This chain's CDR3 is CASSRRRDSYGYTF. Here the CDR3 DNA reads TGTGCCAGTAGTCGCCGCCGGGACAGCTATGGCTACACCTTC.

The rearrangement joins TRBV4-2 to TRBJ2-7, with D possibly being TRBD2 (6 bases). The V end was cut by 1 base, the J end by 3 bases, with 13 bases between. Germline assignment: CDR1 LGHNA and CDR2 YNFKEQ. The CDR3 length is 15 residues. CDR3 bases: TGTGCCAGCAGCCAAGGGAGGGGTGTTGGCTACGAGCAGTACTTC. It encodes CASSQGRGVGYEQYF.

V usage is TRBV9 and J usage is TRBJ2-2; the D gene is possibly TRBD2 (6 bases). The CDR3 consists of 14 residues. Germline V gene lookup returns CDR1 SGDLS and CDR2 YYNGEE. Between the trimmed V and J ends, which lost 6 bases and 5 bases, there was a span of 14 bases. The DNA for the CDR3 is TGTGCCAGCAAACGGGGACTGGAGACCGGGGAGCTGTTTTTT. It specifies CASKRGLETGELFF.

This chain links TRBV29-1 with TRBJ2-7; TRBD1 matches at 8 bases. This CDR3 is 14 amino acids long. V shed 5 bases and J 0 bases; nucleotides not matched to a gene: 6. Germline V gene sequence: CDR1 SQVTM, CDR2 ANQGSEA. The CDR3 nucleotides read TGCAGCGTTCTCCGACAGGGGAGCTCCTACGAGCAGTACTTC. Translation: CSVLRQGSSYEQYF.

The chain employs TRBV5-1 and TRBJ2-4; D not resolved. V gave up 0 bases and J gave up 8 bases, with 12 bases separating them. The CDR3 length is 14 residues. Germline lookup yields CDR1 SGHRS and CDR2 YFSETQ. CDR3 bases: TGCGCCAGCAGCTTGGGTGGCCTTGAGGACATTCAGTACTTC. This sequence encodes CASSLGGLEDIQYF.

This clone was counted a few times. The V and J genes are TRBV7-8 and TRBJ1-2; D is unresolved. The CDR3 totals 13 residues. Germline V gene lookup returns CDR1 SGHVS and CDR2 FQNEAQ. V was cut by 0 bases and J by 5 bases, with 7 bases left in between. CDR3 sequence reads: CASSLARGYGYTF. In DNA, the CDR3 is TGTGCCAGCAGCTTAGCGCGTGGTTATGGCTACACCTTC. Variable domain in full (rest from reference TRBV7-8 and TRBJ1-2): GAGVSQSPRYKVAKRGQDVALRCDPISGHVSLFWYQQALGQGPEFLTYFQNEAQLDKSGLPSDRFFAERPEGSVSTLKIQRTQQEDSAVYLCASSLARGYGYTFGSGTRLTVV.